A single T cell receptor beta chain is shown here with its context. The target antigen is unknown. This specimen comes from a study of cytomegalovirus exposure and HLA in healthy donors. Study observations and caveats: It was approximately 150 TCR beta chains that were listed as cytomegalovirus-associated.

The CDR3 is made up of 16 amino acids. J gave up 2 bases and V 5 bases, and 11 bases lay outside the gene matches. Germline V gene lookup returns CDR1 SGHNT and CDR2 YENEEA. The PCR contained 60 Vbeta and 13 Jbeta primers. Sequencing used immunoSEQ multiplex PCR; TCRdb keeps in-frame clones, though not all of them. The sample records about 130,000 clones, 81% being singletons. The sequenced sample was PBMCs. The gene calls are TRBV11-3 and TRBJ1-2, with 7 bases that match TRBD1. This TCR derives from a man aged 18-30 years in good health and CMV-seropositive. The CDR3 loop reads CASSPIQGRGNYGYTF. The CDR3 DNA sequence: TGTGCCAGCAGCCCCATACAGGGGAGAGGGAACTATGGCTACACCTTC.